This T cell receptor beta chain was captured in a study of T-cell memory formation after mild COVID-19. Barcoded TCR alpha and TCR beta cDNA libraries with UMIs came from 5'RACE using constant-segment primers. TCRdb re-called the 5' RACE reads with MiXCR, one entry per CDR3 protein. The data show 70,000 to 95,000 distinct CDR3 sequences, with about 13% seen just once and around two fifths held by the top ten. Study-level findings and limits: Contracting clones from day 15 to 85 showed balanced CD4/CD8; later expanders favored CD4+. Pre-infection memory showed some responding clones, and this suggested that cross-reactive memory joined.

The V gene's germline CDR1 is LNHDA and CDR2 SQIVND (reference sequence). CDR3 size: 13 residues. V was pared by 11 bases and J by 0 bases, with 10 bases between. In this sample, this clonotype turned up a few times. As yet, its antigen is unknown. V gene TRBV19 combines with J gene TRBJ2-2; TRBD1 is a possible D gene (6 bases). Sequences were obtained from PBMCs or a T cell subset sorted from them (not recorded which). This sequence was found in a man aged 18 to 30 who had mild COVID-19 (a few samples of this study predate the infection). Cell type and time point are not known. CDR3 loop: CAGRTANTGELFF. DNA of the CDR3: TGTGCCGGCCGGACAGCGAACACCGGGGAGCTGTTTTTT. The full variable domain, with the rest looked up from reference TRBV19 and TRBJ2-2, is DGGITQSPKYLFRKEGQNVTLSCEQNLNHDAMYWYRQDPGQGLRLIYYSQIVNDFQKGDIAEGYSVSREKKESFPLTVTSAQKNPTAFYLCAGRTANTGELFFGEGSRLTVL.